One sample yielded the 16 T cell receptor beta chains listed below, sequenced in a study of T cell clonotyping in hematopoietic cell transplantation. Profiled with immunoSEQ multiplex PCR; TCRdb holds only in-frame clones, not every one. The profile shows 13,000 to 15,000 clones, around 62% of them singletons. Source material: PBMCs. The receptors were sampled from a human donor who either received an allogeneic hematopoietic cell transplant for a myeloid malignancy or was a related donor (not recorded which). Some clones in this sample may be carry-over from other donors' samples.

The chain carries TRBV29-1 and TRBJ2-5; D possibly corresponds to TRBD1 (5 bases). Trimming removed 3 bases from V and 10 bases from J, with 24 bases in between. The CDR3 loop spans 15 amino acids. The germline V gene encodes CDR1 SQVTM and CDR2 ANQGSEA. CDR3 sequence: CSVDKGSFGFEGQYF. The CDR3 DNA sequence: TGCAGCGTTGACAAGGGGTCCTTCGGGTTCGAAGGCCAGTACTTC.

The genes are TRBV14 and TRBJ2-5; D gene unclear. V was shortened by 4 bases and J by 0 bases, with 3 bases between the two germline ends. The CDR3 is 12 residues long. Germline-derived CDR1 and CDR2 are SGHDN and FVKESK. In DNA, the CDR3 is TGTGCCAGCAGCCGGTACCAAGAGACCCAGTACTTC. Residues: CASSRYQETQYF.

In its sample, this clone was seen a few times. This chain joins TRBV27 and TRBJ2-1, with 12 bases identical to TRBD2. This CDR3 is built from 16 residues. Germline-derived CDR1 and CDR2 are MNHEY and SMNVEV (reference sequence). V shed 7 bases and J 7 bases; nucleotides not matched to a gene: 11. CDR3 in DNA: TGTGCCAGCAACGCAAGACTAGCGGGAGAGTATAATGAGCAGTTCTTC. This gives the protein CASNARLAGEYNEQFF.

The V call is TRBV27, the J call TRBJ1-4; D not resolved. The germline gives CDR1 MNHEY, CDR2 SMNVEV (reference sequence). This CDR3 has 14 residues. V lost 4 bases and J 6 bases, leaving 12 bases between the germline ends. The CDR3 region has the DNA TGTGCCAGCAGTTCTACATATGGGGATGAAAAACTGTTTTTT. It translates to CASSSTYGDEKLFF. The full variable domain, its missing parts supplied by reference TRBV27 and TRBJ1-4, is EAQVTQNPRYLITVTGKKLTVTCSQNMNHEYMSWYRQDPGLGLRQIYYSMNVEVTDKGDVPEGYKVSRKEKRNFPLILESPSPNQTSLYFCASSSTYGDEKLFFGSGTQLSVL.

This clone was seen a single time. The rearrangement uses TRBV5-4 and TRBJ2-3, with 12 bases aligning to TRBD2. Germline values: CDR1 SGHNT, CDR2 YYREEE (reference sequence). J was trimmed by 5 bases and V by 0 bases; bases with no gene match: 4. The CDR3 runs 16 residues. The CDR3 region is CASSLGLAGGRDTQYF. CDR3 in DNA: TGTGCCAGCAGCTTGGGTCTAGCGGGAGGGAGAGATACGCAGTATTTT.

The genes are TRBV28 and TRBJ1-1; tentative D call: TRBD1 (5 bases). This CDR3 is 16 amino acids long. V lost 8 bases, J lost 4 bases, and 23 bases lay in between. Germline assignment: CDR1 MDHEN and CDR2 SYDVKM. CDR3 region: CASETPGGTMSTEAFF. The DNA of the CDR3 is TGTGCCAGCGAAACGCCGGGAGGGACTATGAGCACTGAAGCTTTCTTT. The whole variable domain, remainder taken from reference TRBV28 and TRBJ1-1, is DVKVTQSSRYLVKRTGEKVFLECVQDMDHENMFWYRQDPGLGLRLIYFSYDVKMKEKGDIPEGYSVSREKKERFSLILESASTNQTSMYLCASETPGGTMSTEAFFGQGTRLTVV.

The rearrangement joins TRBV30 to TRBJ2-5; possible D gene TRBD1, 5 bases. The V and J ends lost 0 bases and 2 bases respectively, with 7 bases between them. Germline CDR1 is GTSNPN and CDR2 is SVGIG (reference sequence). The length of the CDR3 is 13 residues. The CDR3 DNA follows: TGTGCCTGGAGTGTACAGGTTCAAGAGACCCAGTACTTC. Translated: CAWSVQVQETQYF.

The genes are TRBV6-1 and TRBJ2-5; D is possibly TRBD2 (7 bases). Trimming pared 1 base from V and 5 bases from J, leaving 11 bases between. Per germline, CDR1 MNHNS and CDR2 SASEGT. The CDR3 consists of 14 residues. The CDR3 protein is CASSEVAGAETQYF. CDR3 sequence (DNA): TGTGCCAGCAGTGAAGTGGCGGGGGCTGAGACCCAGTACTTC.

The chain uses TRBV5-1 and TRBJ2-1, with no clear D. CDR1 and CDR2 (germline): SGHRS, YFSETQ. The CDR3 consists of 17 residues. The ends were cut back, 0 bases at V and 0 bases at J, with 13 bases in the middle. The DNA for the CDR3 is TGCGCCAGCAGCTTGGACCTGGGCCCGAGCTCCTACAATGAGCAGTTCTTC. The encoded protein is CASSLDLGPSSYNEQFF. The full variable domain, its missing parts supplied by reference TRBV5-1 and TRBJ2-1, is KAGVTQTPRYLIKTRGQQVTLSCSPISGHRSVSWYQQTPGQGLQFLFEYFSETQRNKGNFPGRFSGRQFSNSRSEMNVSTLELGDSALYLCASSLDLGPSSYNEQFFGPGTRLTVL.

The DNA of the CDR3 is TGCGCCAGCAGCCAAGGATCAGGTACCTACGCCTACGAGCAGTACTTC. Translating it yields CASSQGSGTYAYEQYF. The chain has TRBV4-1 and TRBJ2-7; no clear D. Germline assignment: CDR1 MGHRA and CDR2 YSYEKL. The CDR3 is 16 amino acids. V lost 1 base to trimming and J lost 2 bases, with 15 bases between them.

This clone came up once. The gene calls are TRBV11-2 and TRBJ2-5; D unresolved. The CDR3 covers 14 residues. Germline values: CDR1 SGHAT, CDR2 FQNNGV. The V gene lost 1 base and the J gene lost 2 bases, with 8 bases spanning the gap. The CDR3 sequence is CASSLGWLQETQYF. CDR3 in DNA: TGTGCCAGCAGCTTAGGGTGGTTACAAGAGACCCAGTACTTC.

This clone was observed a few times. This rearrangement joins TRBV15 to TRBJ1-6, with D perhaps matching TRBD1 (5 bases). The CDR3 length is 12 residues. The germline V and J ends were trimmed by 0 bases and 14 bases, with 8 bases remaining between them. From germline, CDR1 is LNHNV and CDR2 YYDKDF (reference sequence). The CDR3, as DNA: TGTGCCACCAGCAGAGATGGGGCGTCCCTCCACTTT. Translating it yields CATSRDGASLHF. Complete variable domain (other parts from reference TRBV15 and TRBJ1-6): DAMVIQNPRYQVTQFGKPVTLSCSQTLNHNVMYWYQQKSSQAPKLLFHYYDKDFNNEADTPDNFQSRRPNTSFCFLDIRSPGLGDTAMYLCATSRDGASLHFGNGTRLTVT.

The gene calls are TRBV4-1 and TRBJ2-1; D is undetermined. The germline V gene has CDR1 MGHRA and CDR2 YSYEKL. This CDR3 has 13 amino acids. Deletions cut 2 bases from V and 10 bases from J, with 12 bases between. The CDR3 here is CASSQSEFGEQFF. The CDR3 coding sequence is TGCGCCAGCAGCCAATCTGAGTTTGGGGAGCAGTTCTTC.

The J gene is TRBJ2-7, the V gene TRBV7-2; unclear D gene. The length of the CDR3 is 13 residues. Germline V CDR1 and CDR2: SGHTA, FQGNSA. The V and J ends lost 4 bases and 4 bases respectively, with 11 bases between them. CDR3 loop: CASSSALGYEQYF. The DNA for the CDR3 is TGTGCCAGCAGCTCAGCTTTAGGGTACGAGCAGTACTTC.

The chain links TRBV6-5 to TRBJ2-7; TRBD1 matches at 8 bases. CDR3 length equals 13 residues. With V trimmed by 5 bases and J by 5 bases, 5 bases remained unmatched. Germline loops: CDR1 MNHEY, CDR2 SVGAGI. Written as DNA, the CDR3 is TGTGCCAGCAGTCGACAGGGGTGGAACGAGCAGTACTTC. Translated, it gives CASSRQGWNEQYF.

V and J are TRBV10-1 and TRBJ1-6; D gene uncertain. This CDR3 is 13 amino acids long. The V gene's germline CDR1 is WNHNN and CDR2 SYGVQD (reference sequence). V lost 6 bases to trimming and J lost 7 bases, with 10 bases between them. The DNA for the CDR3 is TGCGCCAGCAGGGACGGTACGAATTCACCCCTCCACTTT. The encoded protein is CASRDGTNSPLHF.